A single sample is the source of the 25 T cell receptor beta chains below, sequenced in a study of T cells in Graves' hyperthyroidism and ophthalmopathy (dated by TCRdb to the late 2010s). Library creation used multiplex PCR. Sequenced on an Illumina HiSeq 2000. Amplification of TCR beta CDR3 regions was carried out from RNA transcripts. The first round of RT-PCR for the TCR CDR3 was performed with the HTBI primer set and the Qiagen OneStep RT-PCR kit. TCRdb reanalyzed the raw reads on its own, using fastp at Q25 for trimming and MiXCR for clone calling, and kept in-frame beta chains. Every entry covers one CDR3 protein and lists the most common genes and DNA from its rows. This sample has a few hundred thousand distinct CDR3 sequences in its table, and approximately 15% of those were observed once. The top ten constitute about 14% of the sample. Input material: blood. The receptors come from a middle-aged woman with Graves' hyperthyroidism that later progressed to Graves' ophthalmopathy.

The chain links TRBV2 to TRBJ2-1; 10 positions match TRBD2. The germline gives CDR1 SNHLY, CDR2 FYNNEI. V gave up 6 bases and J gave up 2 bases; unmatched junction bases: 4. The CDR3 spans 15 residues. DNA for the CDR3: TGTGCCAGCAGAAAGGGACTAGCGCCCTACAATGAGCAGTTCTTC. Translated, it gives CASRKGLAPYNEQFF.

As for this clonotype: One junction end does not reproduce the germline sequence, and a read error may be involved. The rearrangement links TRBV18 to TRBJ2-5; perhaps TRBD1 as D (6 bases). The CDR3 has 14 amino acids. The germline gives CDR1 KGHSH, CDR2 LQKENI. The CDR3 DNA reads TGTGCCAGCACACCCACAGGGATTCAAGAGACCCAGTACTTC. Protein product: CASTPTGIQETQYF.

The chain joins TRBV9 to TRBJ2-2, with D tentatively TRBD2 (7 bases). Germline CDR1 and CDR2: SGDLS and YYNGEE. The CDR3 runs to 18 residues. Trimming left V 4 bases short and J 3 bases short, with 22 bases between. The CDR3 loop reads CASSPPVNSGGHTGELFF. CDR3 nucleotides: TGTGCCAGCAGCCCTCCTGTAAACTCGGGGGGCCACACCGGGGAGCTGTTTTTT.

About this clonotype itself: Possible read error: a much larger clone is one base away. This chain joins TRBV6-5 and TRBJ2-7; D might be TRBD2 (7 bases). This CDR3 contains 14 residues. Per germline, CDR1 MNHEY and CDR2 SVGAGI. Between the trimmed V and J ends, which lost 7 bases and 3 bases, there was a span of 16 bases. The CDR3 loop is CASNFNRDYYEQYF. Here the CDR3 DNA reads TGTGCCAGCAATTTCAACAGGGACTACTACGAGCAGTACTTC.

This clonotype was picked up many times. This chain joins TRBV2 and TRBJ2-7; D might be TRBD1 or TRBD2, each matching 5 bases. Trimming pared 8 bases from V and 3 bases from J, leaving 14 bases between. The CDR3 consists of 13 residues. Germline CDR1 reads SNHLY; CDR2 reads FYNNEI. The CDR3 DNA sequence: TGTGCCAGCCTCCGGGACGAGCTCTACGAGCAGTACTTC. Its translation is CASLRDELYEQYF.

The rearrangement joins TRBV9 to TRBJ2-7; 10 bases match TRBD2. The CDR3 consists of 16 residues. With 3 bases clipped from V and 1 base from J, the junction kept 7 bases outside the gene matches. CDR1 SGDLS and CDR2 YYNGEE come from the germline V gene. The CDR3, as DNA: TGTGCCAGCAGCGGCGGATCGGGACTAGCGTCCTACGAGCAGTACTTC. Translating gives CASSGGSGLASYEQYF.

This clonotype was seen many times. The chain is built from TRBV4-1 and TRBJ1-2; D is ambiguous. The germline V gene has CDR1 MGHRA and CDR2 YSYEKL. V shed 1 base and J shed 0 bases, with 6 bases lying between them. The CDR3 extends over 14 amino acids. The DNA of the CDR3 is TGCGCCAGCAGCCAAGGGGTCTCTAACTATGGCTACACCTTC. Its translation is CASSQGVSNYGYTF.

This clonotype was counted many times. The rearrangement links TRBV28 to TRBJ1-4; tentative D call: TRBD1 (5 bases). V was cut by 2 bases and J by 0 bases, with 7 bases left in between. Germline loops: CDR1 MDHEN, CDR2 SYDVKM. The length of the CDR3 is 15 residues. The CDR3 loop is CASSLQGATNEKLFF. For the CDR3, the DNA is TGTGCCAGCAGTTTACAGGGCGCAACTAATGAAAAACTGTTTTTT.

As for this clonotype: An end of the junction differs from the germline gene, which may be a read error. The chain is built from TRBV13 and TRBJ1-1; a weak D match, TRBD1 (6 bases). The CDR3 length is 17 residues. From germline, CDR1 is PRHDT and CDR2 FYEKMQ (reference sequence). In DNA form, the CDR3 reads TGTGCCAGCAACTTATTGGTAGGGGGAGAGGCGAACACCGAAGCTTTCTTT. Protein: CASNLLVGGEANTEAFF.

V is TRBV10-1 and J is TRBJ2-1; no firm D call. Trimming took off 0 bases at V and 5 bases at J, with 5 bases between the two ends. Germline CDR1 reads WNHNN; CDR2 reads SYGVQD (reference sequence). This CDR3 is 13 amino acids long. CDR3 amino acids: CASSESANNEQFF. CDR3 in DNA: TGCGCCAGCAGTGAGTCTGCGAACAATGAGCAGTTCTTC.

This clonotype was picked up many times. The V call is TRBV20-1, the J call TRBJ1-1, with D unclear. CDR1 and CDR2 (germline): DFQATT, SNEGSKA (reference sequence). Trimming removed 2 bases from V and 4 bases from J, with 14 bases in between. The CDR3 runs to 14 residues. The CDR3 nucleotides are TGCAGTGCTAGAAACCCTAAGCGGGGCACTGAAGCTTTCTTT. This sequence encodes CSARNPKRGTEAFF.

This clonotype appeared many times. The gene calls are TRBV5-5 and TRBJ2-1, with 9 bases aligning to TRBD2. Germline V gives CDR1 SGHKS, CDR2 YYEKEE (reference sequence). The CDR3 is 14 residues long. The ends lost 3 bases at V and 5 bases at J; junction bases unmatched: 3. This CDR3 is CASSWGLANNEQFF. The CDR3 DNA reads as TGTGCCAGCAGCTGGGGACTAGCAAACAATGAGCAGTTCTTC.

This clonotype was detected ten times or more. The genes are TRBV11-2 and TRBJ2-3; D is ambiguous. Trimming took off 5 bases at V and 6 bases at J, with 21 bases between the two ends. Germline CDR1 and CDR2: SGHAT and FQNNGV. This CDR3 is 16 amino acids long. CDR3 residues: CASSPSVELITDTQYF. In nucleotides, the CDR3 is TGTGCCAGCAGCCCCTCTGTCGAGCTGATCACGGATACGCAGTATTTT. Together with reference TRBV11-2 and TRBJ2-3, the CDR3 gives the full variable domain: EAGVAQSPRYKIIEKRQSVAFWCNPISGHATLYWYQQILGQGPKLLIQFQNNGVVDDSQLPKDRFSAERLKGVDSTLKIQPAKLEDSAVYLCASSPSVELITDTQYFGPGTRLTVL.

This clonotype was seen repeatedly, ten times or more. The V gene is TRBV10-3, the J gene TRBJ2-1; 13 nucleotides align to TRBD2. The J segment lost 7 bases and the V segment lost 4 bases, leaving 4 bases of the junction unmatched. Germline V CDR1 and CDR2: ENHRY, SYGVKD. The CDR3 runs to 15 residues. The CDR3 spells CAISVGLAGENEQFF. For the CDR3, the DNA is TGTGCCATCAGTGTAGGACTAGCGGGAGAGAATGAGCAGTTCTTC.

In this sample, this clonotype turned up a few times. The chain is built from TRBV28 and TRBJ1-2; D perhaps matches TRBD1 (6 bases). CDR3 length: 13 amino acids. The germline V gene encodes CDR1 MDHEN and CDR2 SYDVKM. Trimming stripped 2 bases from V and 4 bases from J, with 8 bases between. The CDR3 DNA sequence: TGTGCCAGCAGTTTAACAGGGTTCTATGGCTACACCTTC. Translation: CASSLTGFYGYTF.

A few counts support this clonotype. The chain links TRBV28 to TRBJ1-5, with unresolved D. V shed 1 base and J shed 7 bases, with 11 bases lying between them. This CDR3 spans 14 amino acids. In germline, CDR1 is MDHEN, CDR2 SYDVKM. This CDR3 reads CASSLYEGEQPQHF. CDR3 DNA: TGTGCCAGCAGTTTATATGAGGGAGAACAGCCCCAGCATTTT.

In this sample, this clonotype turned up many times. V is TRBV6-1 and J is TRBJ2-3; D may correspond to TRBD1 or TRBD2 (5 bases each). Trimming took 6 bases from V and 2 from J, leaving 12 bases between them. Per the germline V gene, CDR1 is MNHNS and CDR2 is SASEGT. The CDR3 is 14 amino acids. The CDR3 region is CASRYGTITDTQYF. In nucleotides, the CDR3 is TGTGCCAGCAGGTACGGGACGATCACAGATACGCAGTATTTT.

This chain joins TRBV30 and TRBJ2-5; TRBD2 aligns across 10 bases. The CDR3 spans 15 residues. Trimming at V came to 0 bases and at J to 11 bases, leaving 12 bases not matched to a gene. CDR1 is GTSNPN, CDR2 SVGIG, per germline (reference sequence). CDR3 DNA sequence: TGTGCCTGGAGTGTAACTAGCGGGACACAAGAGTCGCAGTACTTC. Its protein is CAWSVTSGTQESQYF. Based on the CDR3 plus reference TRBV30 and TRBJ2-5, the full variable domain is SQTIHQWPATLVQPVGSPLSLECTVEGTSNPNLYWYRQAAGRGLQLLFYSVGIGQISSEVPQNLSASRPQDRQFILSSKKLLLSDSGFYLCAWSVTSGTQESQYFGPGTRLLVL.

This clonotype was recorded many times. This may arise from a read error, as a much more abundant clone is one base away. The V gene is TRBV18, the J gene TRBJ1-1; D gene uncertain. Trimming removed 2 bases from V and 0 bases from J, with 1 base in between. Germline CDR1 reads KGHSH; CDR2 reads LQKENI. This CDR3 is 12 amino acids long. CDR3 residues: CASSPMNTEAFF. Here the CDR3 DNA reads TGTGCCAGCTCACCAATGAACACTGAAGCTTTCTTT. Together with reference TRBV18 and TRBJ1-1, the CDR3 gives the full variable domain: NAGVMQNPRHLVRRRGQEARLRCSPMKGHSHVYWYRQLPEEGLKFMVYLQKENIIDESGMPKERFSAEFPKEGPSILRIQQVVRGDSAAYFCASSPMNTEAFFGQGTRLTVV.

In this sample, this clonotype turned up many times. V and J are TRBV18 and TRBJ2-3; TRBD2 matches 7 bases. This CDR3 is built from 13 residues. J gave up 3 bases and V 3 bases, and 0 bases lay outside the gene matches. Germline V lookup: CDR1 KGHSH, CDR2 LQKENI. The CDR3 here is CASSPSGTDTQYF. DNA for the CDR3: TGTGCCAGCTCACCTAGCGGGACAGATACGCAGTATTTT.

This clonotype was counted at least ten times. V and J are TRBV7-2 and TRBJ2-1; D is ambiguous. CDR3 length: 12 amino acids. Germline V gene lookup returns CDR1 SGHTA and CDR2 FQGNSA. Trimming pared 5 bases from V and 9 bases from J, leaving 11 bases between. CDR3: CASSRATGEQFF. CDR3 DNA: TGTGCCAGCAGCCGAGCGACGGGTGAGCAGTTCTTC.

This clonotype was seen a few times. The genes are TRBV9 and TRBJ2-1; the D is unclear. V shed 0 bases and J shed 9 bases, with 19 bases lying between them. This CDR3 is built from 16 residues. Looked up from germline, CDR1 is SGDLS and CDR2 is YYNGEE. The CDR3 protein is CASSVGLKLFASEQFF. In nucleotides, the CDR3 is TGTGCCAGCAGCGTAGGCCTTAAACTCTTCGCATCTGAGCAGTTCTTC.

The chain couples TRBV27 to TRBJ1-1; the D is unclear. From germline, CDR1 is MNHEY and CDR2 SMNVEV (reference sequence). V lost 4 bases and J lost 1, with 7 bases in between. The CDR3 runs 13 residues. DNA of the CDR3: TGTGCCAGCAGTTACGATAGGAACACTGAAGCTTTCTTT. This encodes CASSYDRNTEAFF.

At least ten counts were recorded for this clonotype. The rearrangement joins TRBV5-1 to TRBJ2-7, with D possibly matching TRBD1 (5 bases). The CDR3 runs 11 residues. Germline V lookup: CDR1 SGHRS, CDR2 YFSETQ. V lost 3 bases to trimming and J lost 6 bases, with 7 bases between them. CDR3 region: CASSYTGEQYF. CDR3 DNA sequence: TGCGCCAGCAGCTACACAGGCGAGCAGTACTTC.

This clonotype was seen more than once but under ten times. The V and J genes are TRBV20-1 and TRBJ2-1; D is ambiguous. This CDR3 has 14 residues. Trimming removed 6 bases from V and 9 bases from J, with 21 bases in between. The germline CDR1 and CDR2 sequences are DFQATT and SNEGSKA (reference sequence). The CDR3 DNA reads TGCAGTGCCATGGGTGGAGTTATTCCCGGTGAGCAGTTCTTC. It specifies CSAMGGVIPGEQFF.